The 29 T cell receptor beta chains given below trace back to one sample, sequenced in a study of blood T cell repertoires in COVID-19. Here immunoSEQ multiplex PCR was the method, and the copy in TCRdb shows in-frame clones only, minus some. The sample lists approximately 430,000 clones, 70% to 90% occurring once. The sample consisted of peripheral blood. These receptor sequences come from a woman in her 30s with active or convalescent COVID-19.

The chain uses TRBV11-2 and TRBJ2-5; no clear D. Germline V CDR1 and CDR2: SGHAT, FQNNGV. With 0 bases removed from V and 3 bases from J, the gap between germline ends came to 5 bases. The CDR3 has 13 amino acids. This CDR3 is CASSLDLKETQYF. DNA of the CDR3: TGTGCCAGCAGCTTAGATCTTAAAGAGACCCAGTACTTC.

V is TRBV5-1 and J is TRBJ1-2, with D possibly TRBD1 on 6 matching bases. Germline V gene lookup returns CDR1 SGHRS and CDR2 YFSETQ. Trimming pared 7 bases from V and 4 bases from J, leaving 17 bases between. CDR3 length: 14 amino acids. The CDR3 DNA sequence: TGCGCCAGCGGCGTTCAGGGGAATGGCTATGGCTACACCTTC. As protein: CASGVQGNGYGYTF.

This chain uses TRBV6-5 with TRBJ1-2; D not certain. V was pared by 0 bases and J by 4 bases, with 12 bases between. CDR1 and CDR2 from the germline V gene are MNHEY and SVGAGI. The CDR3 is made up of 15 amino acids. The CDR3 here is CASSYSEEALYGYTF. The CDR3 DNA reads TGTGCCAGCAGTTACTCCGAAGAGGCCCTCTATGGCTACACCTTC.

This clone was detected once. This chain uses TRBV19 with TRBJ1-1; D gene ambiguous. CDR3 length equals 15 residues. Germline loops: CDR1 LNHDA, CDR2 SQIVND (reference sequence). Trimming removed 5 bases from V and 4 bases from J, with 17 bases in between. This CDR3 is CASSPQGDSVTEAFF. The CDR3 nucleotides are TGTGCCAGTAGTCCCCAAGGAGATTCGGTCACTGAAGCTTTCTTT.

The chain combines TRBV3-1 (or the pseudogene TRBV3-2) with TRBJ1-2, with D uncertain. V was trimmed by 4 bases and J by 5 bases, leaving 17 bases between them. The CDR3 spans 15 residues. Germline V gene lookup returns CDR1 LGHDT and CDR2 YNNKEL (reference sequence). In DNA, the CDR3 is TGTGCCAGCAGCCGGACGGACCCGCCGGGGTATGGCTACACCTTC. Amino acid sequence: CASSRTDPPGYGYTF.

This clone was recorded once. CDR3 DNA: TGTGCCAGTAGTATAGGAGGACTAGCGGGATCTCGGTACTTC. Translating it yields CASSIGGLAGSRYF. This chain links TRBV19 with TRBJ2-7, with TRBD2 matching over 12 bases. Trimming at V came to 1 base and at J to 12 bases, leaving 7 bases not matched to a gene. CDR3 length: 14 amino acids. The germline CDR1 and CDR2 sequences are LNHDA and SQIVND (reference sequence).

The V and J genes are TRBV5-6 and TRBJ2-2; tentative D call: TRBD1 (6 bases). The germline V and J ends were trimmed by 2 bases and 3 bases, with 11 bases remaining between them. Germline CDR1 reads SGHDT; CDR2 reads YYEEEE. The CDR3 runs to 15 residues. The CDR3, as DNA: TGTGCCAGCAGCTTTTCAGGGGCTGACACCGGGGAGCTGTTTTTT. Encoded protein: CASSFSGADTGELFF.

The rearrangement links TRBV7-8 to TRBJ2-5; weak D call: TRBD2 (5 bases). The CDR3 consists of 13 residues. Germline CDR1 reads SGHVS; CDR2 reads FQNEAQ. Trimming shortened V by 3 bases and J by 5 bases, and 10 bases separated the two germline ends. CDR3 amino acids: CASSFGNLETQYF. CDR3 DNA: TGTGCCAGCAGCTTCGGGAATCTTGAGACCCAGTACTTC.

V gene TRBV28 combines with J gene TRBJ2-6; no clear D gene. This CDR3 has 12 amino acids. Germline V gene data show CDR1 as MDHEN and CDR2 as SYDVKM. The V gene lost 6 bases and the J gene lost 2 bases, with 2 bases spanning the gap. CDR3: CASSAGANVLTF. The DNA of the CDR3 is TGTGCCAGCAGCGCTGGGGCCAACGTCCTGACTTTC.

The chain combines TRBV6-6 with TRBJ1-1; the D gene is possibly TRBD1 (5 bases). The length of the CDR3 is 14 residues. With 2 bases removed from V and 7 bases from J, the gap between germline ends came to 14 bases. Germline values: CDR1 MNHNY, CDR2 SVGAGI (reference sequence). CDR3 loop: CASSYRTGGGEAFF. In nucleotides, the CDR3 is TGTGCCAGCAGTTACCGAACCGGGGGTGGTGAAGCTTTCTTT.

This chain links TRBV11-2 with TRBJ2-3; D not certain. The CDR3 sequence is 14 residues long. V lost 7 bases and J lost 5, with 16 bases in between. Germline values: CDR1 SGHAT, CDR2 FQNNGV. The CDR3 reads CASTLGPVGDTQYF. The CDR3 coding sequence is TGTGCCAGCACCCTCGGTCCGGTTGGAGATACGCAGTATTTT.

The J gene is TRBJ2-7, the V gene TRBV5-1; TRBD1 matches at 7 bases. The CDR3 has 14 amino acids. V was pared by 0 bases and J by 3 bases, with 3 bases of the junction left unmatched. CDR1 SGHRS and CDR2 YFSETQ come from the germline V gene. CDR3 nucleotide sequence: TGCGCCAGCAGCTTGGGACAGGGTCGCTACGAGCAGTACTTC. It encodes CASSLGQGRYEQYF.

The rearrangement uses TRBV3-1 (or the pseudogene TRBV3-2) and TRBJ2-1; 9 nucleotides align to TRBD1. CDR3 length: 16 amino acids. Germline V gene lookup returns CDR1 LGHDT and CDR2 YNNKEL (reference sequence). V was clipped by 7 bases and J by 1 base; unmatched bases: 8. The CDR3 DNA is TGTGCCAGCACGCAGCGGGACAGGGCATCCTACAATGAGCAGTTCTTC. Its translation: CASTQRDRASYNEQFF.

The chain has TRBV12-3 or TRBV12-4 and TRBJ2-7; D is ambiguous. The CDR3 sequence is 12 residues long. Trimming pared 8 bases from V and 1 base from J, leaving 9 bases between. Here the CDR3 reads CASAVRSYEQYF. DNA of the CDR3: TGTGCCAGCGCGGTTCGGTCCTACGAGCAGTACTTC.

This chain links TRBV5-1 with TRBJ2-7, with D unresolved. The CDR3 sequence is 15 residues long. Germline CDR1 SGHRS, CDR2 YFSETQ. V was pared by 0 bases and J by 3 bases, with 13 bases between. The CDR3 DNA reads TGCGCCAGCAGCTTGGAAGTTAGTAAGAACTACGAGCAGTACTTC. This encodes CASSLEVSKNYEQYF.

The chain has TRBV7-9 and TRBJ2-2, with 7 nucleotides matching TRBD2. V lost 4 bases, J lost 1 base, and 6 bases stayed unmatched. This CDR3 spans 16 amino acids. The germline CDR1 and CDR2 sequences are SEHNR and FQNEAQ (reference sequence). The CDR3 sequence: CASSSRRGKNTGELFF. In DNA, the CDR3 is TGTGCCAGCAGCTCCCGGCGGGGGAAGAACACCGGGGAGCTGTTTTTT.

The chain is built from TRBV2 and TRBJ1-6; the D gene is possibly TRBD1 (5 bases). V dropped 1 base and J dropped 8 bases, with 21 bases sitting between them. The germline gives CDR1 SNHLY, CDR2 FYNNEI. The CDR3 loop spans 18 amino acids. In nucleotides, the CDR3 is TGTGCCAGCAGTGAAGTCCCCCCCGGAGGGGACGGTGATTCACCCCTCCACTTT. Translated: CASSEVPPGGDGDSPLHF.

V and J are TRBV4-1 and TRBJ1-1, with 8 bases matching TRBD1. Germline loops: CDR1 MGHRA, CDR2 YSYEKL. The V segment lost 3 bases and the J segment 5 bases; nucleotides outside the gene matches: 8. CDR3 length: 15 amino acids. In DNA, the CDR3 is TGCGCCAGCAGCCAGGGGAGACAGGGGAGTACTGAAGCTTTCTTT. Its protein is CASSQGRQGSTEAFF.

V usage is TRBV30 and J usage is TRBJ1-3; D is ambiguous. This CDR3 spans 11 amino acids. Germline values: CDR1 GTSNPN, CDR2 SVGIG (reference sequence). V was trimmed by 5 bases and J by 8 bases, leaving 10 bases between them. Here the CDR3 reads CAWGLVDTIYF. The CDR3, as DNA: TGTGCCTGGGGCCTAGTGGACACCATATATTTT.

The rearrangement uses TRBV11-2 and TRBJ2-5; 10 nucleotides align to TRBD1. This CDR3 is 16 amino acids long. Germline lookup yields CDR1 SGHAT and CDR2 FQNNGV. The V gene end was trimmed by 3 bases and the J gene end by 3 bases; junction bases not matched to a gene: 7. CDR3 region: CASSFRRDRGKETQYF. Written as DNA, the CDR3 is TGTGCCAGCAGCTTTCGGCGGGACAGGGGTAAAGAGACCCAGTACTTC.

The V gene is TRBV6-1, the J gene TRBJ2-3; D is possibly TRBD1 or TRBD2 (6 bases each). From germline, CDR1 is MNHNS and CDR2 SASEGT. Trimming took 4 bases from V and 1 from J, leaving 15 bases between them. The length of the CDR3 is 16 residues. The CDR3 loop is CASSGAGDWGTDTQYF. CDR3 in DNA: TGTGCCAGCAGTGGAGCAGGGGACTGGGGCACAGATACGCAGTATTTT.

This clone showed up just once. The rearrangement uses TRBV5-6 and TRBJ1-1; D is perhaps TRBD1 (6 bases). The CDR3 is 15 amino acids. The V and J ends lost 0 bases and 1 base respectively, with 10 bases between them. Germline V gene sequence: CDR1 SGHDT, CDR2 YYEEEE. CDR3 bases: TGTGCCAGCAGCTTGGCCGGGGGGCAGAACACTGAAGCTTTCTTT. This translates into CASSLAGGQNTEAFF.

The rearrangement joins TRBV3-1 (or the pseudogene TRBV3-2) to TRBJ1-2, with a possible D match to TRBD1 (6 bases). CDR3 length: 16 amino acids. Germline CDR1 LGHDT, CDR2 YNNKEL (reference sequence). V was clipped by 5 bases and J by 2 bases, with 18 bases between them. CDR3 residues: CASSEGGRGWNYGYTF. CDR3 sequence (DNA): TGTGCCAGCAGCGAAGGGGGGAGGGGCTGGAACTATGGCTACACCTTC.

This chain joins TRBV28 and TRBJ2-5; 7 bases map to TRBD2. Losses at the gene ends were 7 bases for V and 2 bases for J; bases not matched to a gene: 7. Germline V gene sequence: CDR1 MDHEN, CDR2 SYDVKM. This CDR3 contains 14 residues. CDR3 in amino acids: CASNGASGQETQYF. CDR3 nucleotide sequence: TGTGCCAGCAACGGGGCTAGCGGACAAGAGACCCAGTACTTC.

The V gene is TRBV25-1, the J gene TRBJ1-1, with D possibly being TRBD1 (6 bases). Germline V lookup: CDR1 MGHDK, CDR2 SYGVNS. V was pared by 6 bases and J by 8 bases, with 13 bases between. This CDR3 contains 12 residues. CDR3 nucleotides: TGTGCCAGCAGGAACAGGGTAGGCGAAGCTTTCTTT. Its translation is CASRNRVGEAFF.

In nucleotides, the CDR3 is TGTGCCAGCAGTGCGTTCGGCGGGCAGTTCTTC. Translation: CASSAFGGQFF. J is TRBJ2-1 and V is TRBV2; no reliable D call. The germline gives CDR1 SNHLY, CDR2 FYNNEI. The CDR3 spans 11 residues. The ends were cut back, 4 bases at V and 12 bases at J, with 10 bases in the middle.

CDR3 DNA: TGCGCCAGCGGCGGTTCCTACCCACCCGCTCGCGTGAGCTCCTACAATGAGCAGTTCTTC. The encoded protein is CASGGSYPPARVSSYNEQFF. The chain recombines TRBV4-1 with TRBJ2-1; D is unclear. Trimming took off 8 bases at V and 0 bases at J, with 29 bases between the two ends. Germline lookup yields CDR1 MGHRA and CDR2 YSYEKL. The CDR3 totals 20 residues.

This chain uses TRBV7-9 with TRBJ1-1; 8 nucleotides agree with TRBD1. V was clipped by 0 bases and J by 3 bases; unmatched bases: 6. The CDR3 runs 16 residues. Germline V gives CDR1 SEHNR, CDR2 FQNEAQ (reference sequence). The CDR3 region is CASSLALTGVHTEAFF. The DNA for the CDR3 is TGTGCCAGCAGCTTAGCGTTGACAGGGGTCCACACTGAAGCTTTCTTT.

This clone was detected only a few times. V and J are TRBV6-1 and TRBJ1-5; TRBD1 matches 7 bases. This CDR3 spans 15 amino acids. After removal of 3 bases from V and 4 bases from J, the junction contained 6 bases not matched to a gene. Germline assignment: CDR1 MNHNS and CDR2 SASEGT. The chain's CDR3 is CASSELGQVNQPQHF. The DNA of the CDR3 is TGTGCCAGCAGTGAGCTAGGACAGGTTAATCAGCCCCAGCATTTT.